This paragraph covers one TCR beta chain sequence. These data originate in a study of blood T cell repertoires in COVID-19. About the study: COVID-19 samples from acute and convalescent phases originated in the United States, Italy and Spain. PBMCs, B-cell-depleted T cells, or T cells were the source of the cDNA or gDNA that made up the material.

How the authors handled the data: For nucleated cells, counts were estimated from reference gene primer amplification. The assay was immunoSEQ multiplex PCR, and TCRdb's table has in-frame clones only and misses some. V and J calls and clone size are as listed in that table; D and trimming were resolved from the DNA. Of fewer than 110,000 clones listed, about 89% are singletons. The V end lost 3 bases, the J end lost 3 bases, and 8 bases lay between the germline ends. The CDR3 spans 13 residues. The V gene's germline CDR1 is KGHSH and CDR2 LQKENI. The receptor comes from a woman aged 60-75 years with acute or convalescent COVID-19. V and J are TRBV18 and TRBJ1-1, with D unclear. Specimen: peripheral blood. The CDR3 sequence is CASSPPSDTEAFF. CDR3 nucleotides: TGTGCCAGCTCACCTCCCAGTGACACTGAAGCTTTCTTT.